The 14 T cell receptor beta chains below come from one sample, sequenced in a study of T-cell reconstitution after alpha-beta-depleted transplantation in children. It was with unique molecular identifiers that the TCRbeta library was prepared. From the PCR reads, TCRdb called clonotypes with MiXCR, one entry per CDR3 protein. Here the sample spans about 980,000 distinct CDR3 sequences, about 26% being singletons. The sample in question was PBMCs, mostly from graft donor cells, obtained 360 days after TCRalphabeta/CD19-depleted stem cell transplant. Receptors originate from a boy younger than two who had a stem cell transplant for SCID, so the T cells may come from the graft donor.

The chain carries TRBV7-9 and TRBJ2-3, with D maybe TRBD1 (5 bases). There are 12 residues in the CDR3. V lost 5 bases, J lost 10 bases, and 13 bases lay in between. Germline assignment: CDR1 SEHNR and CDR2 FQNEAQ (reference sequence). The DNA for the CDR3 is TGTGCCAGCAGCCTACAGGTCCGGGCGCAGTATTTT. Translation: CASSLQVRAQYF.

This chain's CDR3 is CASSVGPFRVNEQFF. CDR3 nucleotide sequence: TGTGCCAGCAGCGTAGGTCCCTTTCGCGTCAATGAGCAGTTCTTC. The chain recombines TRBV9 with TRBJ2-1; D is uncertain. V was pared by 0 bases and J by 6 bases, with 13 bases between. The CDR3 extends over 15 amino acids. Looked up from germline, CDR1 is SGDLS and CDR2 is YYNGEE.

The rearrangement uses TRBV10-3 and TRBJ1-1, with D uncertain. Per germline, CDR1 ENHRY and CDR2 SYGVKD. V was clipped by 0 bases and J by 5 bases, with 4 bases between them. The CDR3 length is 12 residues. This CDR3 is CAISESRTEAFF. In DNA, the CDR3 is TGTGCCATCAGTGAGTCCAGGACTGAAGCTTTCTTT.

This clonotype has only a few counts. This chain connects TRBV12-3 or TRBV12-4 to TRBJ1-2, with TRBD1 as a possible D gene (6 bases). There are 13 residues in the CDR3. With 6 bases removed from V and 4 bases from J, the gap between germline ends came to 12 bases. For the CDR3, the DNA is TGTGCCAGCAGGTACCAGGGGCGCTATGGCTACACCTTC. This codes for CASRYQGRYGYTF.

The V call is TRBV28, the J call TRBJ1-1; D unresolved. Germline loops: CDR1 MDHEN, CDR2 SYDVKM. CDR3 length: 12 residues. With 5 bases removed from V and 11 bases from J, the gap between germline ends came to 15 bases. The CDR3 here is CASSPGPLGAFF. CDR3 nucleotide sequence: TGTGCCAGCAGTCCAGGTCCGTTAGGTGCTTTCTTT.

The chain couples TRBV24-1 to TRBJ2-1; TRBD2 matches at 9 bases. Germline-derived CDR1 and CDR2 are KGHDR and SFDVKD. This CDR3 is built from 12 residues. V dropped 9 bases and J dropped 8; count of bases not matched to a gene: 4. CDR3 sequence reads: CATGASGDEQFF. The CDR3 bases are TGTGCCACCGGGGCTAGCGGGGATGAGCAGTTCTTC.

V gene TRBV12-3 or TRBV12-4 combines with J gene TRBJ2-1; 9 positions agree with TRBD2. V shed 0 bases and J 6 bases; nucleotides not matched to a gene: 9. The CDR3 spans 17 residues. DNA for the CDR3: TGTGCCAGCAGTTTAGCGCAGGGCGGGGGGGGCTCCAATGAGCAGTTCTTC. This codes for CASSLAQGGGGSNEQFF.

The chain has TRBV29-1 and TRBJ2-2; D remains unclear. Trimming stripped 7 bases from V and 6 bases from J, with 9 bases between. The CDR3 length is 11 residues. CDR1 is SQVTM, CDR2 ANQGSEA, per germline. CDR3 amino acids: CSAGYPGELFF. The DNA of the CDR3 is TGCAGCGCCGGATACCCCGGGGAGCTGTTTTTT.

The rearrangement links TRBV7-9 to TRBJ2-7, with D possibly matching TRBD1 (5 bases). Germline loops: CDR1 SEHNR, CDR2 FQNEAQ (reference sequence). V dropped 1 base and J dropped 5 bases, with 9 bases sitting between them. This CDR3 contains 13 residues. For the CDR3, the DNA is TGTGCCAGCAGCTTAGACAGGTCCAACGAGCAGTACTTC. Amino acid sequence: CASSLDRSNEQYF. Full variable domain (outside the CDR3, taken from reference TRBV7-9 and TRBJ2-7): DTGVSQNPRHKITKRGQNVTFRCDPISEHNRLYWYRQTLGQGPEFLTYFQNEAQLEKSRLLSDRFSAERPKGSFSTLEIQRTEQGDSAMYLCASSLDRSNEQYFGPGTRLTVT.

The DNA for the CDR3 is TGCGCCAGCAGCTACACGACAGGGAGCTCCTACGAGCAGTACTTC. The encoded protein is CASSYTTGSSYEQYF. The V gene is TRBV5-1, the J gene TRBJ2-7, with 7 bases matching TRBD1. The CDR3 has 15 amino acids. Germline-derived CDR1 and CDR2 are SGHRS and YFSETQ. Losses at the gene ends were 3 bases for V and 0 bases for J; bases not matched to a gene: 6.

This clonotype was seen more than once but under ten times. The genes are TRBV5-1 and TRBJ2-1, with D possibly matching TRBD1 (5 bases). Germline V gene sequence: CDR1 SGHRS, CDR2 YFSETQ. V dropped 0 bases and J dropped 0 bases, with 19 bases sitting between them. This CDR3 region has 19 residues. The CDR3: CASSLGRGTYVNSYNEQFF. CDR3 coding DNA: TGCGCCAGCAGCTTGGGTAGGGGCACCTACGTAAACTCCTACAATGAGCAGTTCTTC.

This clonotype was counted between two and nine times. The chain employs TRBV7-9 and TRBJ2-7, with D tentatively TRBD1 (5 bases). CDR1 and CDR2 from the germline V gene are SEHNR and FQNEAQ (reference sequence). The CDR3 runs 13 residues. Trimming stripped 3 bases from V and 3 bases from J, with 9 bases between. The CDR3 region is CASSLDKFYEQYF. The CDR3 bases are TGTGCCAGCAGCTTGGACAAATTCTACGAGCAGTACTTC.

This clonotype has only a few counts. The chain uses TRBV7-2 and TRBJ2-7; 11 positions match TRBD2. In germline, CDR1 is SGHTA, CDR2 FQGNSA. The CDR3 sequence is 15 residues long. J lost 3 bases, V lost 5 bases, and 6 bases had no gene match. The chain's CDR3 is CASSKTSGEGYEQYF. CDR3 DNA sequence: TGTGCCAGCAGCAAGACTAGCGGGGAAGGCTACGAGCAGTACTTC.

The CDR3 DNA reads TGTGCCAGCAGCTCCCCGGTGGAGGACTGGTGGGTCCAGTATTTT. Protein product: CASSSPVEDWWVQYF. V usage is TRBV7-2 and J usage is TRBJ2-3, with D perhaps TRBD2 (5 bases). CDR1 and CDR2 (germline): SGHTA, FQGNSA. V dropped 4 bases and J dropped 12 bases, with 23 bases sitting between them. There are 15 residues in the CDR3.